The entry below gives a single TCR beta chain sequence along with its context. The germline V gene encodes CDR1 LGHNA and CDR2 YNFKEQ. There are 21 residues in the CDR3. V shed 4 bases, J shed 3 bases, and the junction held 22 bases outside the gene matches. The data were taken from a study of blood T cell repertoires in COVID-19. The protocol was immunoSEQ multiplex PCR, while the TCRdb copy is restricted to in-frame clones and leaves out a portion. Here the sample spans some 56,000 clones, 80% to 90% being singletons. The V gene is TRBV4-2, the J gene TRBJ2-1, with 9 bases fitting TRBD2. This receptor was taken from a woman older than 75 with acute or convalescent COVID-19. Sequencing was performed on peripheral blood. CDR3 amino acids: CASSPGAGGAGGGSLYNEQFF. The DNA of the CDR3 is TGTGCCAGCAGCCCGGGGGCGGGAGGGGCCGGCGGGGGGTCCCTCTACAATGAGCAGTTCTTC.